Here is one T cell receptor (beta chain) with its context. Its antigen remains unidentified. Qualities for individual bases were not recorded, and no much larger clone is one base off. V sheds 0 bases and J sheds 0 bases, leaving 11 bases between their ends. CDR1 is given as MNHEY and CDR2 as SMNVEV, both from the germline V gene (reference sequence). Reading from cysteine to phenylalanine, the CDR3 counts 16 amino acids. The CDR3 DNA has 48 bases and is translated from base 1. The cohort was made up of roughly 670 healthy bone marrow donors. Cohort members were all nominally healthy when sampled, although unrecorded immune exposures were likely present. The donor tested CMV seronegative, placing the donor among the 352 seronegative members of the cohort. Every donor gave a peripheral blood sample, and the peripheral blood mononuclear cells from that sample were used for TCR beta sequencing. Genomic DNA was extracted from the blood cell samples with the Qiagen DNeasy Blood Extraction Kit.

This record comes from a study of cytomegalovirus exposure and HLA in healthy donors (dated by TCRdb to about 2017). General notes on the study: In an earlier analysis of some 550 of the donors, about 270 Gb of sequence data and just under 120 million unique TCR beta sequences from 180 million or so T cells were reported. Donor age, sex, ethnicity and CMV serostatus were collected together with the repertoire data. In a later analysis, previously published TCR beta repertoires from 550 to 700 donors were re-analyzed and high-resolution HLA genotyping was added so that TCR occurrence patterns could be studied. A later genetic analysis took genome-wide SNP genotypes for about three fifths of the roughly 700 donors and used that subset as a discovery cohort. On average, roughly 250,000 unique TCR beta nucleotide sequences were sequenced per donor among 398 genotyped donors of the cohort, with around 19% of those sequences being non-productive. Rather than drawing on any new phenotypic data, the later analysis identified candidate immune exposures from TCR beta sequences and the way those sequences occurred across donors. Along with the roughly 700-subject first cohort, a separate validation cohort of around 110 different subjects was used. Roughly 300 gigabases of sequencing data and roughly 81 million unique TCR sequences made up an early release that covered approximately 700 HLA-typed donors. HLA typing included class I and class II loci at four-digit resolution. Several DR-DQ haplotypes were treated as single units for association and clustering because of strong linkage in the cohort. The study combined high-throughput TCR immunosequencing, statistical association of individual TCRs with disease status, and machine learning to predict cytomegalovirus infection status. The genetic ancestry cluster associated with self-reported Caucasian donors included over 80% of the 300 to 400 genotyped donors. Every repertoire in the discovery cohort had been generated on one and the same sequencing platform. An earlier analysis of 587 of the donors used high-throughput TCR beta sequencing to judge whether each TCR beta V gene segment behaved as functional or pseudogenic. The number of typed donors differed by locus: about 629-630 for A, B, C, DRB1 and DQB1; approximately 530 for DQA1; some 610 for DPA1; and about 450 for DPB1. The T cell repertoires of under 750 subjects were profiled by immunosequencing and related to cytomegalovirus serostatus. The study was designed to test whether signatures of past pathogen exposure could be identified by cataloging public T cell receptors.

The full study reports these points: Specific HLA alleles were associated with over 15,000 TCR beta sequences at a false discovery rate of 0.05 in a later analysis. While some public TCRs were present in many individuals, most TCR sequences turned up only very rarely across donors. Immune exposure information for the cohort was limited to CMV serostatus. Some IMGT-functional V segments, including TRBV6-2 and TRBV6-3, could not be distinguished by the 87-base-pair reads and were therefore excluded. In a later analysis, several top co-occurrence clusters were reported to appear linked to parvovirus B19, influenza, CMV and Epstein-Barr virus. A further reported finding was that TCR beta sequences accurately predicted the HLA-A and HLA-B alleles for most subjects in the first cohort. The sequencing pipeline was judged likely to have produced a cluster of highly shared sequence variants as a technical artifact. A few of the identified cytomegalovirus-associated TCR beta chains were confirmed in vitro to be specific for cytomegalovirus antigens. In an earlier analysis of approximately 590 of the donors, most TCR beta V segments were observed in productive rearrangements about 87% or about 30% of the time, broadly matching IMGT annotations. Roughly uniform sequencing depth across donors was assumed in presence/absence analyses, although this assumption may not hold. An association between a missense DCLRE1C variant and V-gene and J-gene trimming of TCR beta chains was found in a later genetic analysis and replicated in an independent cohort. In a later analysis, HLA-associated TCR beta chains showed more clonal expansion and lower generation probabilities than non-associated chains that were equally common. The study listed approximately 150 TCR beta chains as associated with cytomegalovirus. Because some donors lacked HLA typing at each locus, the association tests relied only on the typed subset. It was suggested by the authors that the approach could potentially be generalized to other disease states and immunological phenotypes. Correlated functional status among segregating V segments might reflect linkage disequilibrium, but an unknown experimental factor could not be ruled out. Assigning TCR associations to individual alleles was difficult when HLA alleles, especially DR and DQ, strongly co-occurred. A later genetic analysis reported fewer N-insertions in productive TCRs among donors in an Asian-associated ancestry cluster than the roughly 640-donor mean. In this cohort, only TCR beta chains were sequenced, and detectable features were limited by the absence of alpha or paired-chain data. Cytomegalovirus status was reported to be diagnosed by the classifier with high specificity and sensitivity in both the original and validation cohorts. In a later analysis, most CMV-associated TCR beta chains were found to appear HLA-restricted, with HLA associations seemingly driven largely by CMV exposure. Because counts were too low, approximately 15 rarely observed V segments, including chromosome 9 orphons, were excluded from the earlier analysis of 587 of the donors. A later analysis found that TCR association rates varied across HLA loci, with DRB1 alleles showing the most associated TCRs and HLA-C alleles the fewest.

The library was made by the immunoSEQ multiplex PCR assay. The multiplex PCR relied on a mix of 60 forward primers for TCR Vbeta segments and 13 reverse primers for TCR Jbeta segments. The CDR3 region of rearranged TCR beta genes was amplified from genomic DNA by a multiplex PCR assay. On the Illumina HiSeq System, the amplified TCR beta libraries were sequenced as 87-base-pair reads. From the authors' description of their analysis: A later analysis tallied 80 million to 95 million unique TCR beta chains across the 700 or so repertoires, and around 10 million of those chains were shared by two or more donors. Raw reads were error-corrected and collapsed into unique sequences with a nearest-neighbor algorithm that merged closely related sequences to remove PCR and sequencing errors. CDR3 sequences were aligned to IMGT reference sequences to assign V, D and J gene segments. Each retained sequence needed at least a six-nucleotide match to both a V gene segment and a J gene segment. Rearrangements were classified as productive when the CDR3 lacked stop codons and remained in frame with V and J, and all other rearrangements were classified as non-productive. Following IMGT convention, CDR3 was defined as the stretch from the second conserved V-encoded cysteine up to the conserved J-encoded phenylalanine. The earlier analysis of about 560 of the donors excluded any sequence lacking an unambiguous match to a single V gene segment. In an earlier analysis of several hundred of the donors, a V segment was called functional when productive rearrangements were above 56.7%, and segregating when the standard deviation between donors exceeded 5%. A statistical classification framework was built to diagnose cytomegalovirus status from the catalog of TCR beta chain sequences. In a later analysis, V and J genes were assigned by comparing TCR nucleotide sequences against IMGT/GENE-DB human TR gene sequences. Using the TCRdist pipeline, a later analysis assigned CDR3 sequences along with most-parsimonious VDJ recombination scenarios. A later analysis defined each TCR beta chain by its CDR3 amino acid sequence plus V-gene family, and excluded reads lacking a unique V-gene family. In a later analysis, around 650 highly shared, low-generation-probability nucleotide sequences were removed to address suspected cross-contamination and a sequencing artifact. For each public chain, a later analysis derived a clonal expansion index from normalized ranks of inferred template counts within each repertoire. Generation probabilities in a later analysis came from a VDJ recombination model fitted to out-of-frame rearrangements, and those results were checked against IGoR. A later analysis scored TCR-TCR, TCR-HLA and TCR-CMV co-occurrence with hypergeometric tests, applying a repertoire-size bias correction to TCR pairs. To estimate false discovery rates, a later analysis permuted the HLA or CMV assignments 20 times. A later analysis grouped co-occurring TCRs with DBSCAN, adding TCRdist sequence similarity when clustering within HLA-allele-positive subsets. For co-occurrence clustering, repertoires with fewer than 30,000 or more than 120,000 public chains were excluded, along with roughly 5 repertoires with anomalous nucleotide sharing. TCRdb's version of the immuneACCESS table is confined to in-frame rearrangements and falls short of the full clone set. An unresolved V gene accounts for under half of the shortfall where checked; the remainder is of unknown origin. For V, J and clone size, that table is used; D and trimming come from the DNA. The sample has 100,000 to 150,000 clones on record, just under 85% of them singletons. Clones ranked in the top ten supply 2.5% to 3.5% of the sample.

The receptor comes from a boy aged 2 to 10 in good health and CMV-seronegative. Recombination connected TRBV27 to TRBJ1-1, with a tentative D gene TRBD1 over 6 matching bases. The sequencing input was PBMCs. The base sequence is TGTGCCAGCAGTTTATCTAGGGGGGGGTTGAACACTGAAGCTTTCTTT. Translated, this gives CASSLSRGGLNTEAFF.